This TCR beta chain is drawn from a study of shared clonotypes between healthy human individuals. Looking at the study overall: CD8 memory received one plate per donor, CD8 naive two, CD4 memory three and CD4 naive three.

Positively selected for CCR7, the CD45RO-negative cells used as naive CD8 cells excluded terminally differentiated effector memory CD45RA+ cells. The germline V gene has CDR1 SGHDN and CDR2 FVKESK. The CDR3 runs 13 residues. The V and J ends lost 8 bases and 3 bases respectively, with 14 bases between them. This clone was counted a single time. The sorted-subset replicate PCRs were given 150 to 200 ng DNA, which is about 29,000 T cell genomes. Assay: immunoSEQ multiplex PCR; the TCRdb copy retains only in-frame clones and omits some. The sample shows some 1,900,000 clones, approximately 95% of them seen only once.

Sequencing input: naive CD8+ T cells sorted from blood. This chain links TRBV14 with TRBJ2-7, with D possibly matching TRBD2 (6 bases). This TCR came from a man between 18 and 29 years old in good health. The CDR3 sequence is CASAGGEYYEQYF. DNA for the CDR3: TGTGCCAGCGCTGGAGGGGAGTACTACGAGCAGTACTTC.